This passage covers 29 T cell receptor beta chains from one sample sequenced in a study of control samples from healthy donors and cancer patients. Using immunoSEQ multiplex PCR, the repertoire was profiled, and TCRdb retains in-frame clones only, with some absent. The sample lists about 150,000 clones; 91% were seen once. The sequenced material came from blood. The receptors derive from a woman aged 40-49 years in good health.

This sequence joins TRBV7-2 and TRBJ2-5, with 9 nucleotides matching TRBD2. Germline loops: CDR1 SGHTA, CDR2 FQGNSA. Trimming at V came to 6 bases and at J to 7 bases, leaving 12 bases not matched to a gene. This CDR3 spans 15 amino acids. CDR3 nucleotide sequence: TGTGCCAGCAGTTTCCTTAGCGGGGGATCTGGGACCCAGTACTTC. Translated, it gives CASSFLSGGSGTQYF. Using reference TRBV7-2 and TRBJ2-5 for the parts outside the CDR3, the full variable domain is GAGVSQSPSNKVTEKGKDVELRCDPISGHTALYWYRQSLGQGLEFLIYFQGNSAPDKSGLPSDRFSAERTGGSVSTLTIQRTQQEDSAVYLCASSFLSGGSGTQYFGPGTRLLVL.

V gene TRBV19 combines with J gene TRBJ1-2; maybe TRBD1 (5 bases). V was trimmed by 2 bases and J by 8 bases, leaving 9 bases between them. Germline CDR1 reads LNHDA; CDR2 reads SQIVND (reference sequence). The CDR3 runs to 12 residues. The CDR3 nucleotides read TGTGCCAGTAGTATATCCAGGGACGGCTACACCTTC. Translating it yields CASSISRDGYTF.

The genes are TRBV5-1 and TRBJ2-1, with D maybe TRBD2 (5 bases). CDR3 length equals 16 residues. CDR1 SGHRS and CDR2 YFSETQ come from the germline V gene. Trimming took off 4 bases at V and 0 bases at J, with 14 bases between the two ends. The CDR3 spells CASSPGVQSSYNEQFF. CDR3 bases: TGCGCCAGCAGCCCCGGGGTTCAGTCCTCCTACAATGAGCAGTTCTTC.

V usage is TRBV4-1 and J usage is TRBJ1-1, with 8 bases fitting TRBD1. Trimming cost V 1 base and J 9 bases; bases outside gene matches: 7. The CDR3 totals 14 residues. Germline CDR1 MGHRA, CDR2 YSYEKL. The CDR3 DNA reads as TGCGCCAGCAGCCAAGTAGTTGGACAGGGAAAAGCTTTCTTT. Encoded protein: CASSQVVGQGKAFF.

The chain carries TRBV28 and TRBJ1-1; 7 positions match TRBD1. Germline V gene data show CDR1 as MDHEN and CDR2 as SYDVKM. V was clipped by 6 bases and J by 3 bases; unmatched bases: 4. The CDR3 has 13 amino acids. DNA for the CDR3: TGTGCCAGCAGCAGACAGGGTTACACTGAAGCTTTCTTT. It specifies CASSRQGYTEAFF.

CDR3 nucleotide sequence: TGTGCCAGCACCGACACGGGGCAAGAGACCCAGTACTTC. Translation gives CASTDTGQETQYF. The rearrangement links TRBV27 to TRBJ2-5; D perhaps matches TRBD2 (5 bases). The CDR3 covers 13 residues. In germline, CDR1 is MNHEY, CDR2 SMNVEV (reference sequence). V was shortened by 7 bases and J by 2 bases, with 11 bases between the two germline ends.

V and J are TRBV6-5 and TRBJ1-2; no reliable D call. The V gene's germline CDR1 is MNHEY and CDR2 SVGAGI. V lost 7 bases, J lost 6 bases, and 18 bases lay in between. The CDR3 runs to 14 residues. As DNA, the CDR3 is TGTGCCAGCACCCCCGCTGGGATCGGGAATGGCTACACCTTC. Translating gives CASTPAGIGNGYTF.

This clone was observed once. This chain uses TRBV29-1 with TRBJ1-4; D gene uncertain. Per germline, CDR1 SQVTM and CDR2 ANQGSEA. The germline V and J ends were trimmed by 4 bases and 4 bases, with 4 bases remaining between them. This CDR3 region has 11 residues. The CDR3 coding sequence is TGCAGCGTTGCCTATAATGAAAAACTGTTTTTT. Translated, it gives CSVAYNEKLFF.

The V call is TRBV3-1 (or the pseudogene TRBV3-2), the J call TRBJ1-3; weak D call: TRBD1 (5 bases). Germline CDR1 LGHDT, CDR2 YNNKEL (reference sequence). V lost 0 bases, J lost 0 bases, and 12 bases lay in between. CDR3 size: 17 residues. The CDR3 protein is CASSQEEGLISGNTIYF. The DNA of the CDR3 is TGTGCCAGCAGCCAAGAGGAGGGGCTGATCTCTGGAAACACCATATATTTT.

The CDR3 nucleotides read TGTGCCAGCAGCTCTGGACAGAACTACACCTTC. It translates to CASSSGQNYTF. V and J are TRBV7-3 and TRBJ1-2, with D tentatively TRBD1 (6 bases). The CDR3 extends over 11 amino acids. Trimming removed 4 bases at V and 10 bases at J, with 10 bases between. From germline, CDR1 is SGHTA and CDR2 FQGTGA.

This clone was picked up a small number of times. The chain couples TRBV6-4 to TRBJ2-6; 11 nucleotides agree with TRBD1. This CDR3 comprises 17 residues. Germline assignment: CDR1 MRHNA and CDR2 SNTAGT. After removal of 11 bases from V and 2 bases from J, the junction contained 11 bases not matched to a gene. The CDR3 protein is CAAGPDRGRAGANVLTF. The CDR3 DNA reads as TGTGCCGCTGGGCCGGACAGGGGGCGTGCTGGGGCCAACGTCCTGACTTTC.

The genes are TRBV5-1 and TRBJ2-1; no clear D. CDR3 length equals 13 residues. Germline V gene data show CDR1 as SGHRS and CDR2 as YFSETQ. Trimming cost V 0 bases and J 6 bases, with 7 bases left between them. The CDR3 sequence: CASSLGWGNEQFF. The CDR3 nucleotides read TGCGCCAGCAGCTTGGGATGGGGCAATGAGCAGTTCTTC.

The chain carries TRBV3-1 (or the pseudogene TRBV3-2) and TRBJ2-1; 10 positions match TRBD2. The V gene's germline CDR1 is LGHDT and CDR2 YNNKEL (reference sequence). The CDR3 extends over 15 amino acids. Losses at the gene ends were 3 bases for V and 8 bases for J; bases not matched to a gene: 7. For the CDR3, the DNA is TGTGCCAGCAGCCAGTTGAGCGGGGGGGCCCATGAGCAGTTCTTC. It translates to CASSQLSGGAHEQFF.

The rearrangement joins TRBV29-1 to TRBJ2-2; 11 nucleotides agree with TRBD2. This CDR3 comprises 15 residues. Germline V gene sequence: CDR1 SQVTM, CDR2 ANQGSEA. With 3 bases clipped from V and 5 bases from J, the junction kept 5 bases outside the gene matches. CDR3 coding DNA: TGCAGCGTTGATGGACTAGCGGGCGCTACCGGGGAGCTGTTTTTT. Its translation: CSVDGLAGATGELFF.

This clone was counted a few times. J is TRBJ1-2 and V is TRBV15; D is unclear. CDR3 size: 14 residues. Trimming removed 3 bases from V and 8 bases from J, with 16 bases in between. Germline CDR1 reads LNHNV; CDR2 reads YYDKDF (reference sequence). The CDR3 region has the DNA TGTGCCACCAGCAGGGATCGGGATTTTAGGGGCTACACCTTC. Translating gives CATSRDRDFRGYTF.

The chain joins TRBV13 to TRBJ2-7; 7 bases are shared with TRBD1. Germline V CDR1 and CDR2: PRHDT, FYEKMQ (reference sequence). V dropped 5 bases and J dropped 2; count of bases not matched to a gene: 18. CDR3 length equals 18 residues. CDR3 loop: CASSPRSFRQGAAYEQYF. CDR3 in DNA: TGTGCCAGCAGCCCCCGTTCGTTCCGACAGGGAGCGGCCTACGAGCAGTACTTC. The full variable domain, rest sourced from reference TRBV13 and TRBJ2-7, is AAGVIQSPRHLIKEKRETATLKCYPIPRHDTVYWYQQGPGQDPQFLISFYEKMQSDKGSIPDRFSAQQFSDYHSELNMSSLELGDSALYFCASSPRSFRQGAAYEQYFGPGTRLTVT.

This chain links TRBV12-3 or TRBV12-4 with TRBJ2-2, with D hard to call. The CDR3 sequence is 11 residues long. V shed 3 bases and J shed 8 bases, with 4 bases lying between them. The CDR3 DNA is TGTGCCAGCAGTTTTCCGGGGGAGCTGTTTTTT. It translates to CASSFPGELFF.

J is TRBJ1-2 and V is TRBV12-3 or TRBV12-4; the D is unclear. Trimming removed 4 bases from V and 4 bases from J, with 10 bases in between. CDR3 size: 13 residues. This CDR3 is CASSSGPTYGYTF. CDR3 coding DNA: TGTGCCAGCAGTTCTGGACCGACCTATGGCTACACCTTC.

V and J are TRBV6-5 and TRBJ2-1; D remains ambiguous. Germline CDR1 is MNHEY and CDR2 is SVGAGI. The CDR3 contains 15 residues. Between the trimmed V and J ends, which lost 5 bases and 1 base, there was a span of 12 bases. The CDR3 protein is CASSQNGVSYNEQFF. CDR3 bases: TGTGCCAGCAGTCAAAATGGGGTTTCCTACAATGAGCAGTTCTTC.

The chain uses TRBV10-3 and TRBJ1-2, with a weak D call TRBD1 (6 bases). Trimming took 7 bases from V and 2 from J, leaving 11 bases between them. The germline gives CDR1 ENHRY, CDR2 SYGVKD. The CDR3 consists of 13 residues. CDR3 sequence (DNA): TGTGCCATCACCATGGACAGAAACTATGGCTACACCTTC. Protein sequence: CAITMDRNYGYTF.

The J gene is TRBJ2-3, the V gene TRBV2; D is possibly TRBD1 or TRBD2 (5 bases each). CDR1 SNHLY and CDR2 FYNNEI come from the germline V gene. The CDR3 length is 15 residues. The V gene lost 0 bases and the J gene lost 4 bases, with 11 bases spanning the gap. DNA of the CDR3: TGTGCCAGCAGTGAAGCGCTCTTGGGGGCAGATACGCAGTATTTT. Translated: CASSEALLGADTQYF.

This chain uses TRBV7-2 with TRBJ1-2, with 7 bases lining up with TRBD1. The length of the CDR3 is 14 residues. Germline trimming cut 5 bases from V and 6 bases from J; bases unmatched to any gene: 9. CDR1 is SGHTA and CDR2 is FQGNSA in the germline V gene. DNA of the CDR3: TGTGCCAGCAGCCCCAGGGGAGGGGGCGATGGCTACACCTTC. This translates into CASSPRGGGDGYTF.

This clone was detected once. J is TRBJ2-1 and V is TRBV19, with 11 bases matching TRBD1. This CDR3 has 17 amino acids. Germline V gives CDR1 LNHDA, CDR2 SQIVND (reference sequence). Trimming cost V 2 bases and J 7 bases; bases outside gene matches: 10. The CDR3 region is CASSIRADRGRVNEQFF. For the CDR3, the DNA is TGTGCCAGTAGTATAAGGGCGGACAGGGGGCGCGTAAATGAGCAGTTCTTC.

The V call is TRBV2, the J call TRBJ2-2, with 15 bases matching TRBD2. The J segment lost 3 bases and the V segment lost 4 bases, leaving 9 bases of the junction unmatched. Germline-derived CDR1 and CDR2 are SNHLY and FYNNEI. This CDR3 contains 19 residues. The CDR3 loop reads CASSAPLRTSGGDTGELFF. The CDR3 DNA sequence: TGTGCCAGCAGTGCCCCCTTAAGGACTAGCGGGGGGGACACCGGGGAGCTGTTTTTT.

The chain couples TRBV5-1 to TRBJ2-3; D might be TRBD2 (7 bases). In germline, CDR1 is SGHRS, CDR2 YFSETQ. Trimming shortened V by 1 base and J by 2 bases, and 11 bases separated the two germline ends. This CDR3 region has 15 residues. The CDR3 loop reads CASSLRGGDTDTQYF. CDR3 coding DNA: TGCGCCAGCAGCTTGAGGGGGGGAGACACAGATACGCAGTATTTT.

This chain links TRBV13 with TRBJ2-1, with 16 bases aligning to TRBD2. Germline-derived CDR1 and CDR2 are PRHDT and FYEKMQ (reference sequence). This CDR3 region has 14 residues. The V and J ends lost 5 bases and 13 bases, in that order; junction bases with no gene match: 5. The CDR3 is CASSRGLAGGPQFF. CDR3 in DNA: TGTGCCAGCAGCAGGGGACTAGCGGGGGGGCCCCAGTTCTTC.

V usage is TRBV12-3 or TRBV12-4 and J usage is TRBJ2-1; no firm D call. This CDR3 spans 11 amino acids. V dropped 6 bases and J dropped 9 bases, with 9 bases sitting between them. The CDR3 DNA sequence: TGTGCCAGCAGGTACCTTGGTGAGCAGTTCTTC. Amino acid sequence: CASRYLGEQFF.

The CDR3 region has the DNA TGTGCCAGCAGCTCGGGACTAGCGGGGGGGCCAGATACGCAGTATTTT. It is translated as CASSSGLAGGPDTQYF. This rearrangement joins TRBV11-2 to TRBJ2-3; TRBD2 agrees at 16 bases. The germline CDR1 and CDR2 sequences are SGHAT and FQNNGV. Trimming removed 4 bases from V and 4 bases from J; junction bases left unmatched: 2. There are 16 residues in the CDR3.

This chain joins TRBV11-3 and TRBJ2-7; D is possibly TRBD1 (6 bases). This CDR3 is 14 amino acids long. V lost 5 bases to trimming and J lost 6 bases, with 17 bases between them. CDR1 SGHNT and CDR2 YENEEA come from the germline V gene. CDR3 in amino acids: CASSASRDTREQYF. DNA for the CDR3: TGTGCCAGCAGCGCGTCCCGGGACACCCGCGAGCAGTACTTC.